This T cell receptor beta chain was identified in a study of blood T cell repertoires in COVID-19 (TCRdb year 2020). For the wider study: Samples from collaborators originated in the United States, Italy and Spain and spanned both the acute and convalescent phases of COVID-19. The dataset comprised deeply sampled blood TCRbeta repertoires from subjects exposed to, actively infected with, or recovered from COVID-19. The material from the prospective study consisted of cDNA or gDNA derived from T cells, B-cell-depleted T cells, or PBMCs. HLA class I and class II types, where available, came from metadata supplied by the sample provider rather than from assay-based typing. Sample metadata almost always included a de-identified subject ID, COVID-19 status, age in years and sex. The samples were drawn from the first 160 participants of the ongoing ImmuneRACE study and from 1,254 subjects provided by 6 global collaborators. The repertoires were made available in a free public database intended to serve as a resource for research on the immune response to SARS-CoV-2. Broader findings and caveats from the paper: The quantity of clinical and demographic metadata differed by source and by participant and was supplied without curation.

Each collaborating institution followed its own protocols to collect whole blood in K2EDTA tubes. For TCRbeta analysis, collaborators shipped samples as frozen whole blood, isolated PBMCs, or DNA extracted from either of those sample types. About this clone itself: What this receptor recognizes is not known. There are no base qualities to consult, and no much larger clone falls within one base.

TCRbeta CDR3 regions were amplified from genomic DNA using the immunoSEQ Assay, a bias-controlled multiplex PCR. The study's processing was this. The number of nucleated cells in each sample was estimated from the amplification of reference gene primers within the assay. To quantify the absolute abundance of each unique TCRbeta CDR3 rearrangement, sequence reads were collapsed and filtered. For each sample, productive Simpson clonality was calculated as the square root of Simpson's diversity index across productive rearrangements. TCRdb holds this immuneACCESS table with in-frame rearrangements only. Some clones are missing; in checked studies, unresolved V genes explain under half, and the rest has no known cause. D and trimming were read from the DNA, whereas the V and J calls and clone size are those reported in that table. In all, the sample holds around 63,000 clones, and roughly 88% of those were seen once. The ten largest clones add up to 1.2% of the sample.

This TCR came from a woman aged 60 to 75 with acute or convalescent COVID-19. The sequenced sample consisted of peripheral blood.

Here is the DNA: TGCGCCAGCAGAACCATTAGCGGGAGGGGAAATGAGCAGTTCTTC. Its translation is CASRTISGRGNEQFF. The rearranged segments are TRBV5-1 and TRBJ2-1, with 11 junctional bases fitting TRBD2. CDR1 and CDR2 (SGHRS, YFSETQ) derive from the germline V gene. The CDR3, from cysteine to phenylalanine, totals 15 residues. Kept here is only the CDR3 DNA, which spans 45 bases and is read in frame from base 1. Ends trimmed: V by 5 bases, J by 7 bases; bases unmatched to a gene: 8.